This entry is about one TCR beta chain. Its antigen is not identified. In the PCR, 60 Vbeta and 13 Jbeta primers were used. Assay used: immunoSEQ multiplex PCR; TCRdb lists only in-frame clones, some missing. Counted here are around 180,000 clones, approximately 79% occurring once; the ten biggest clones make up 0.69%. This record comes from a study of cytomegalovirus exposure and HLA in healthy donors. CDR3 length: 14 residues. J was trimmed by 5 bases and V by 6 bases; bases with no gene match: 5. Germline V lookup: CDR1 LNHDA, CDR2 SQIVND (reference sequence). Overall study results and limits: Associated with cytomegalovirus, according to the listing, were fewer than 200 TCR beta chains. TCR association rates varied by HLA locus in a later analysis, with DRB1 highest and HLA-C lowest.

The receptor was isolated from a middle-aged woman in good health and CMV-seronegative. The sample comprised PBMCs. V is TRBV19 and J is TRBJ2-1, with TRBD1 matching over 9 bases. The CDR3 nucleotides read TGTGCCAGTAGACTACAGGGGGCAAACAATGAGCAGTTCTTC. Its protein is CASRLQGANNEQFF.